The 18 T cell receptor beta chains below all came from one sample that was sequenced in a study of siplizumab effects on memory and regulatory T cells. Measured with immunoSEQ multiplex PCR; TCRdb has only the in-frame clones, and not every one. The data hold approximately 100,000 clones, with just under 95% observed a single time. The sequenced material came from non-Treg CD4+ T cells sorted from blood. These receptor sequences come from a human donor in good health.

The chain couples TRBV2 to TRBJ2-7, with D unclear. The germline V and J ends were trimmed by 6 bases and 1 base, with 7 bases remaining between them. CDR3 size: 12 residues. Germline loops: CDR1 SNHLY, CDR2 FYNNEI. CDR3 bases: TGTGCCAGCAGCGCCGGGTCCTACGAGCAGTACTTC. Amino acids: CASSAGSYEQYF.

The rearrangement joins TRBV9 to TRBJ2-1; D is uncertain. Trimming stripped 0 bases from V and 2 bases from J, with 9 bases between. Germline values: CDR1 SGDLS, CDR2 YYNGEE. The CDR3 contains 15 residues. This CDR3 is CASSVVPRTYNEQFF. The CDR3 bases are TGTGCCAGCAGCGTAGTACCTCGAACCTACAATGAGCAGTTCTTC.

V usage is TRBV9 and J usage is TRBJ2-1, with D tentatively TRBD2 (6 bases). The CDR3 sequence is 15 residues long. Looked up from germline, CDR1 is SGDLS and CDR2 is YYNGEE. Trimming removed 3 bases at V and 9 bases at J, with 19 bases between. CDR3 loop: CASSAEGTSVREQFF. Written as DNA, the CDR3 is TGTGCCAGCAGCGCGGAGGGGACGTCAGTCCGTGAGCAGTTCTTC. Supplemented by reference TRBV9 and TRBJ2-1, the full variable domain reads DSGVTQTPKHLITATGQRVTLRCSPRSGDLSVYWYQQSLDQGLQFLIQYYNGEERAKGNILERFSAQQFPDLHSELNLSSLELGDSALYFCASSAEGTSVREQFFGPGTRLTVL.

This chain joins TRBV4-1 and TRBJ1-5; TRBD1 matches at 7 bases. V lost 3 bases to trimming and J lost 4 bases; unmatched junction nucleotides: 6. Germline V CDR1 and CDR2: MGHRA, YSYEKL. The CDR3 contains 15 residues. The CDR3 region has the DNA TGCGCCAGCAGCCACCCAGACAGGGTAAATCAGCCCCAGCATTTT. This codes for CASSHPDRVNQPQHF.

The chain couples TRBV10-1 to TRBJ2-7, with 8 positions matching TRBD1. V gave up 4 bases and J gave up 3 bases; unmatched junction bases: 8. The CDR3 spans 15 residues. Germline CDR1 is WNHNN and CDR2 is SYGVQD (reference sequence). CDR3 amino acids: CASSGTGTGLYEQYF. Here the CDR3 DNA reads TGCGCCAGCAGTGGTACCGGGACAGGCCTCTACGAGCAGTACTTC.

The chain recombines TRBV27 with TRBJ2-1; TRBD1 or TRBD2 may be the D gene (5 bases each). V was clipped by 4 bases and J by 4 bases, with 17 bases between them. The length of the CDR3 is 16 residues. Germline V gene data show CDR1 as MNHEY and CDR2 as SMNVEV (reference sequence). This chain's CDR3 is CASSYRGPTRYNEQFF. The CDR3 bases are TGTGCCAGCAGTTATAGGGGACCGACCAGATACAATGAGCAGTTCTTC.

The chain recombines TRBV30 with TRBJ2-3; the D is unclear. The V gene's germline CDR1 is GTSNPN and CDR2 SVGIG (reference sequence). V was trimmed by 2 bases and J by 2 bases, leaving 8 bases between them. CDR3 length: 13 amino acids. The CDR3 DNA sequence: TGTGCCTGGAGTATAGACCTCACAGATACGCAGTATTTT. This encodes CAWSIDLTDTQYF.

The genes are TRBV2 and TRBJ2-1; 8 nucleotides match TRBD1. Trimming cost V 6 bases and J 2 bases; bases outside gene matches: 6. The CDR3 has 15 amino acids. Germline V CDR1 and CDR2: SNHLY, FYNNEI. The CDR3, as DNA: TGTGCCAGCAGCGACAGGGGACGAACCTACAATGAGCAGTTCTTC. Translation: CASSDRGRTYNEQFF. Looking up the rest from reference TRBV2 and TRBJ2-1 gives the full variable domain: EPEVTQTPSHQVTQMGQEVILRCVPISNHLYFYWYRQILGQKVEFLVSFYNNEISEKSEIFDDQFSVERPDGSNFTLKIRSTKLEDSAMYFCASSDRGRTYNEQFFGPGTRLTVL.

The V gene is TRBV7-8, the J gene TRBJ2-1; D is possibly TRBD2 (5 bases). Germline lookup yields CDR1 SGHVS and CDR2 FQNEAQ. Deletions cut 5 bases from V and 7 bases from J, with 9 bases between. This CDR3 is built from 12 residues. CDR3 in DNA: TGTGCCAGCAGCGACTATGCGAATGAGCAGTTCTTC. Its translation: CASSDYANEQFF.

The gene calls are TRBV4-1 and TRBJ1-3; D may be TRBD1 (5 bases). CDR3 size: 17 residues. Trimming stripped 3 bases from V and 4 bases from J, with 19 bases between. CDR1 MGHRA and CDR2 YSYEKL come from the germline V gene. DNA of the CDR3: TGCGCCAGCAGCCAGTTTTCTTTAAGGGGTATGGGAAACACCATATATTTT. It codes for CASSQFSLRGMGNTIYF.

The chain uses TRBV18 and TRBJ2-2; 8 bases fit TRBD1. Germline CDR1 and CDR2: KGHSH and LQKENI. The length of the CDR3 is 14 residues. After removal of 3 bases from V and 5 bases from J, the junction contained 2 bases not matched to a gene. In nucleotides, the CDR3 is TGTGCCAGCTCACCGACAGGGGTAACCGGGGAGCTGTTTTTT. It is translated as CASSPTGVTGELFF.

This clone was found once. J is TRBJ2-7 and V is TRBV27; TRBD2 agrees at 9 bases. V gave up 3 bases and J gave up 2 bases; unmatched junction bases: 5. Germline lookup yields CDR1 MNHEY and CDR2 SMNVEV (reference sequence). CDR3 size: 15 residues. The CDR3 bases are TGTGCCAGCAGTTTCCTGGTAGCGGGAGCCTACGAGCAGTACTTC. It encodes CASSFLVAGAYEQYF.

The V and J genes are TRBV19 and TRBJ2-5; 12 nucleotides match TRBD1. The CDR3 extends over 15 amino acids. Unmatched junction bases numbered 6, after V lost 5 bases and J lost 5 bases. Germline V lookup: CDR1 LNHDA, CDR2 SQIVND (reference sequence). The CDR3 nucleotides are TGTGCCAGTAGTGTGGGGACAGGGGGCTGGGAGACCCAGTACTTC. Amino acids: CASSVGTGGWETQYF.

This clone was counted a single time. V gene TRBV19 combines with J gene TRBJ2-5; possible D gene TRBD2, 6 bases. The CDR3 totals 14 residues. The V gene lost 3 bases and the J gene lost 4 bases, with 12 bases spanning the gap. Germline V gene data show CDR1 as LNHDA and CDR2 as SQIVND (reference sequence). CDR3 in DNA: TGTGCCAGTAGTATTGCTTGGGGAGGAGAGACCCAGTACTTC. Its translation is CASSIAWGGETQYF.

The chain recombines TRBV6-5 with TRBJ2-7; 8 bases match TRBD2. This CDR3 is built from 13 residues. J gave up 0 bases and V 6 bases, and 1 base lay outside the gene matches. Germline V gene sequence: CDR1 MNHEY, CDR2 SVGAGI. Written as DNA, the CDR3 is TGTGCCAGCAGCCTAGCGGGCTCCTACGAGCAGTACTTC. It is translated as CASSLAGSYEQYF.

The chain is built from TRBV6-5 and TRBJ1-2; no definite D call. The V gene lost 6 bases and the J gene lost 3 bases, with 8 bases spanning the gap. The CDR3 extends over 12 amino acids. Germline values: CDR1 MNHEY, CDR2 SVGAGI. The CDR3 DNA follows: TGTGCCAGCAGCACAGCCTACTATGGCTACACCTTC. This translates into CASSTAYYGYTF.

J is TRBJ1-1 and V is TRBV7-9; D ambiguous. The germline V gene has CDR1 SEHNR and CDR2 FQNEAQ (reference sequence). V lost 5 bases and J lost 4, with 5 bases in between. There are 11 residues in the CDR3. The CDR3 here is CASSRGTEAFF. In DNA, the CDR3 is TGTGCCAGCAGCCGGGGCACTGAAGCTTTCTTT.

The chain links TRBV7-2 to TRBJ2-1; D is unresolved. Germline V gives CDR1 SGHTA, CDR2 FQGNSA. V was clipped by 5 bases and J by 10 bases, with 18 bases between them. The CDR3 has 14 amino acids. The CDR3 is CASSATRNALEQFF. CDR3 coding DNA: TGTGCCAGCAGCGCGACGCGGAACGCCTTGGAGCAGTTCTTC.